The 26 T cell receptor beta chains given below trace back to one sample, sequenced in a study of shared clonotypes between healthy human individuals. This table comes from immunoSEQ multiplex PCR, and its TCRdb copy is limited to in-frame clones, with some not included. The sample carries approximately 530,000 clones, 95% to 97% recorded once. The specimen sequenced was naive CD4+ T cells sorted from blood. As for subset: CD45RA+ positively selected. The receptors here all came from a woman in her twenties or thirties in good health.

The chain recombines TRBV6-5 with TRBJ2-2; TRBD1 might be the D (5 bases). The CDR3 is 15 amino acids. The germline V gene encodes CDR1 MNHEY and CDR2 SVGAGI. V lost 3 bases to trimming and J lost 0 bases, with 8 bases between them. The CDR3 DNA is TGTGCCAGCAGTTATGCAGGGCCGAACACCGGGGAGCTGTTTTTT. Translated, it gives CASSYAGPNTGELFF.

The chain joins TRBV28 to TRBJ2-7; 11 bases fit TRBD1. The CDR3 covers 12 residues. CDR1 is MDHEN, CDR2 SYDVKM, per germline. V shed 2 bases, J shed 12 bases, and the junction held 3 bases outside the gene matches. The CDR3 is CASSLRTGGRYF. CDR3 bases: TGTGCCAGCAGTTTACGGACAGGGGGCAGGTACTTC.

The chain uses TRBV7-2 and TRBJ2-7, with D possibly TRBD1 on 6 matching bases. Trimming removed 1 base from V and 4 bases from J, with 20 bases in between. Germline V gives CDR1 SGHTA, CDR2 FQGNSA. The CDR3 has 17 amino acids. The CDR3 reads CASSLEVGAGALYEQYF. In DNA, the CDR3 is TGTGCCAGCAGCTTAGAAGTTGGGGCAGGGGCTTTATACGAGCAGTACTTC. Full variable domain (rest looked up from reference TRBV7-2 and TRBJ2-7): GAGVSQSPSNKVTEKGKDVELRCDPISGHTALYWYRQSLGQGLEFLIYFQGNSAPDKSGLPSDRFSAERTGGSVSTLTIQRTQQEDSAVYLCASSLEVGAGALYEQYFGPGTRLTVT.

The V call is TRBV5-5, the J call TRBJ2-2; D gene unclear. Trimming removed 1 base from V and 5 bases from J, with 6 bases in between. CDR1 is SGHKS, CDR2 YYEKEE, per germline (reference sequence). This CDR3 spans 13 amino acids. The DNA for the CDR3 is TGTGCCAGCAGCTTGCTAGAGACCGGGGAGCTGTTTTTT. This codes for CASSLLETGELFF.

This chain joins TRBV21-1 and TRBJ1-2. TRBV21-1 is reported as a pseudogene. This CDR3 has 13 amino acids. The DNA for the CDR3 is TGTGCCAGCGGTGGCGTGCTTAACTATGGCTACACCTTC. Amino acids: CASGGVLNYGYTF.

With respect to this clone: The sample carries other DNA sequences with the same CDR3. The chain has TRBV9 and TRBJ1-1; D is perhaps TRBD1 (6 bases). The CDR3 has 12 amino acids. CDR1 and CDR2 (germline): SGDLS, YYNGEE. With 3 bases removed from V and 4 bases from J, the gap between germline ends came to 7 bases. The DNA for the CDR3 is TGTGCCAGCAGCGAGGGGGGCACTGAAGCTTTCTTT. Protein product: CASSEGGTEAFF.

The chain is built from TRBV7-2 and TRBJ1-1, with unresolved D. Deletions cut 1 base from V and 2 bases from J, with 14 bases between. The CDR3 spans 16 residues. Germline loops: CDR1 SGHTA, CDR2 FQGNSA. The CDR3 DNA is TGTGCCAGCAGCTTAGTCCCTACGGTTGCCAACACTGAAGCTTTCTTT. This gives the protein CASSLVPTVANTEAFF.

The chain is built from TRBV28 and TRBJ2-5; 7 bases fit TRBD1. CDR1 and CDR2 from the germline V gene are MDHEN and SYDVKM. The length of the CDR3 is 14 residues. Losses at the gene ends were 6 bases for V and 1 base for J; bases not matched to a gene: 5. The CDR3 nucleotides are TGTGCCAGCAGGCGACAGGGCTTCCAAGAGACCCAGTACTTC. This encodes CASRRQGFQETQYF.

The chain uses TRBV4-1 and TRBJ2-7; TRBD1 agrees at 8 bases. With V trimmed by 2 bases and J by 3 bases, 6 bases remained unmatched. CDR1 and CDR2 (germline): MGHRA, YSYEKL. This CDR3 region has 15 residues. CDR3 in DNA: TGCGCCAGCAGCCAACCGGGACAGGTGAACTACGAGCAGTACTTC. Protein sequence: CASSQPGQVNYEQYF.

V is TRBV4-1 and J is TRBJ2-3; 9 positions match TRBD2. Germline CDR1 reads MGHRA; CDR2 reads YSYEKL. V lost 4 bases and J lost 4; bases outside the gene matches: 12. The CDR3 has 17 residues. The CDR3 loop reads CASSLSPGTSTSDTQYF. In DNA form, the CDR3 reads TGCGCCAGCAGCCTATCCCCCGGGACTAGCACCTCAGATACGCAGTATTTT.

The chain has TRBV19 and TRBJ2-1, with 11 bases matching TRBD2. The CDR3 extends over 16 amino acids. Germline assignment: CDR1 LNHDA and CDR2 SQIVND (reference sequence). J was trimmed by 3 bases and V by 6 bases; bases with no gene match: 7. The DNA for the CDR3 is TGTGCCAGTAGCGAACCCGGGACTAGCGGCTACAATGAGCAGTTCTTC. Its translation is CASSEPGTSGYNEQFF.

The rearrangement joins TRBV28 to TRBJ1-2, with 9 nucleotides matching TRBD1. The germline V gene encodes CDR1 MDHEN and CDR2 SYDVKM. V shed 1 base, J shed 4 bases, and the junction held 4 bases outside the gene matches. CDR3 length: 15 amino acids. Here the CDR3 DNA reads TGTGCCAGCAGTTTATCGGGACAGGGATCCTATGGCTACACCTTC. Its protein product is CASSLSGQGSYGYTF.

The chain uses TRBV5-5 and TRBJ2-7, with D maybe TRBD1 (5 bases). V was shortened by 2 bases and J by 3 bases, with 15 bases between the two germline ends. The germline V gene encodes CDR1 SGHKS and CDR2 YYEKEE (reference sequence). The length of the CDR3 is 15 residues. As DNA, the CDR3 is TGTGCCAGCAGCTTTGGGCGGACAACTCACTACGAGCAGTACTTC. Translation: CASSFGRTTHYEQYF.

The chain recombines TRBV5-6 with TRBJ2-1; 9 nucleotides match TRBD2. Trimming at V came to 3 bases and at J to 2 bases, leaving 3 bases not matched to a gene. Per germline, CDR1 SGHDT and CDR2 YYEEEE. The CDR3 is made up of 15 amino acids. CDR3 in DNA: TGTGCCAGCAGCTATAGCGGGAGTCCCTACAATGAGCAGTTCTTC. Protein: CASSYSGSPYNEQFF. Supplemented by reference TRBV5-6 and TRBJ2-1, the full variable domain reads DAGVTQSPTHLIKTRGQQVTLRCSPKSGHDTVSWYQQALGQGPQFIFQYYEEEERQRGNFPDRFSGHQFPNYSSELNVNALLLGDSALYLCASSYSGSPYNEQFFGPGTRLTVL.

J is TRBJ1-4 and V is TRBV19; D gene ambiguous. Trimming removed 4 bases from V and 6 bases from J, with 9 bases in between. Per the germline V gene, CDR1 is LNHDA and CDR2 is SQIVND (reference sequence). This CDR3 contains 13 residues. The CDR3 reads CASSTTVDEKLFF. The DNA of the CDR3 is TGTGCCAGTAGTACCACAGTAGATGAAAAACTGTTTTTT.

The gene calls are TRBV5-6 and TRBJ2-1; 10 bases are a match to TRBD2. Germline V gene lookup returns CDR1 SGHDT and CDR2 YYEEEE. V dropped 4 bases and J dropped 4; count of bases not matched to a gene: 8. This CDR3 is 16 amino acids long. The CDR3 nucleotides are TGTGCCAGCAGCCATACAGGGACTAGCGAGTACAATGAGCAGTTCTTC. The encoded protein is CASSHTGTSEYNEQFF.

The rearrangement joins TRBV15 to TRBJ2-7; TRBD2 matches at 11 bases. Trimming removed 0 bases from V and 2 bases from J; junction bases left unmatched: 3. CDR3 size: 16 residues. The germline gives CDR1 LNHNV, CDR2 YYDKDF (reference sequence). The CDR3 nucleotides read TGTGCCACCAGCAGAGACCTAGCGGGAGGTACCTACGAGCAGTACTTC. As protein: CATSRDLAGGTYEQYF.

The genes are TRBV27 and TRBJ2-7, with TRBD1 as a possible D gene (6 bases). V lost 4 bases and J 3 bases, leaving 13 bases between the germline ends. Germline loops: CDR1 MNHEY, CDR2 SMNVEV (reference sequence). This CDR3 is built from 14 residues. The CDR3, as DNA: TGTGCCAGCAGTTACAGGGCGAGGGACTACGAGCAGTACTTC. Protein product: CASSYRARDYEQYF.

This chain connects TRBV10-3 to TRBJ1-1, with D possibly TRBD1 on 6 matching bases. CDR1 is ENHRY and CDR2 is SYGVKD in the germline V gene. Trimming shortened V by 6 bases and J by 1 base, and 9 bases separated the two germline ends. This CDR3 has 13 amino acids. The CDR3 nucleotides read TGTGCCATCAGAACGACAGGGAACACTGAAGCTTTCTTT. Translation: CAIRTTGNTEAFF.

The rearrangement joins TRBV5-1 to TRBJ1-1; D ambiguous. The length of the CDR3 is 13 residues. The V gene's germline CDR1 is SGHRS and CDR2 YFSETQ. Trimming stripped 10 bases from V and 0 bases from J, with 13 bases between. CDR3 loop: CAGRRGMNTEAFF. CDR3 in DNA: TGCGCCGGGCGGCGGGGAATGAACACTGAAGCTTTCTTT.

The rearrangement joins TRBV2 to TRBJ2-7; 12 nucleotides align to TRBD2. V shed 1 base, J shed 5 bases, and the junction held 27 bases outside the gene matches. This CDR3 contains 23 residues. Germline lookup yields CDR1 SNHLY and CDR2 FYNNEI. CDR3 coding DNA: TGTGCCAGCAGTGAAGGGTGGAGGCTAGCGGGAGGGGGCCGCCAACTAGGGTCGGACGAGCAGTACTTC. This sequence encodes CASSEGWRLAGGGRQLGSDEQYF.

The chain links TRBV19 to TRBJ2-2, with TRBD2 matching over 13 bases. Germline V gene sequence: CDR1 LNHDA, CDR2 SQIVND (reference sequence). There are 16 residues in the CDR3. The V segment lost 6 bases and the J segment 6 bases; nucleotides outside the gene matches: 7. The CDR3 coding sequence is TGTGCCAGTAGACGGACCGGGACTAGCGGGGCCGGGGAGCTGTTTTTT. Amino acids: CASRRTGTSGAGELFF.

The rearrangement joins TRBV2 to TRBJ1-1; D possibly corresponds to TRBD1 (5 bases). The V gene lost 6 bases and the J gene lost 0 bases, with 11 bases spanning the gap. CDR1 and CDR2 from the germline V gene are SNHLY and FYNNEI. The CDR3 sequence is 14 residues long. The CDR3 bases are TGTGCCAGCAGGGGCAGGGTCATGAACACTGAAGCTTTCTTT. Translated, it gives CASRGRVMNTEAFF.

V usage is TRBV27 and J usage is TRBJ2-5; 10 nucleotides agree with TRBD2. This CDR3 has 16 residues. Per the germline V gene, CDR1 is MNHEY and CDR2 is SMNVEV (reference sequence). V lost 7 bases to trimming and J lost 11 bases; unmatched junction nucleotides: 19. CDR3 sequence (DNA): TGTGCCAGCACCGCCCCACTAGCGGGGAACTACGAGGAGCAGTACTTC. Protein product: CASTAPLAGNYEEQYF.

The J gene is TRBJ2-2, the V gene TRBV13; D is possibly TRBD2 (6 bases). Germline V gene data show CDR1 as PRHDT and CDR2 as FYEKMQ (reference sequence). The V gene lost 3 bases and the J gene lost 6 bases, with 11 bases spanning the gap. The CDR3 covers 14 residues. The CDR3 is CASSLRTGAGELFF. In DNA form, the CDR3 reads TGTGCCAGCAGCTTGCGGACGGGGGCCGGGGAGCTGTTTTTT.

This clone was seen a single time. The chain recombines TRBV7-9 with TRBJ2-3; 7 positions agree with TRBD2. The V gene's germline CDR1 is SEHNR and CDR2 FQNEAQ (reference sequence). This CDR3 region has 15 residues. V lost 5 bases and J lost 5; bases outside the gene matches: 10. For the CDR3, the DNA is TGTGCCAGCAGCGCCGGGGGAGGGTATGAAGATACGCAGTATTTT. Translated, it gives CASSAGGGYEDTQYF.